This TCR beta chain was captured in a study of vaccination and CD4 T cells after COVID-19. Regarding the study as a whole: SARS-CoV-2-reactive clonotype medians increased from roughly 21 to 40, not significantly. Detection of a median around 86% of reactive clones in convalescent patients was confined to the period after vaccination.

Treatment reported: roughly 11-day PBMC culture with coronavirus spike peptide pools or control peptides (ViraFEST assay). At days 3 and 7, half the medium was exchanged for fresh IL-2 medium. An Oncomine TCR Beta short-read assay was used to sequence the DNA from cultured CD4+ T cells. Each CDR3 protein is one row after TCRdb ran MiXCR on the PCR reads. The sample consists of about 19,000 distinct CDR3 sequences, 30% to 40% of them appearing once. A remark on this clonotype: The antigen remains unidentified.

This CDR3 has 15 amino acids. The ends lost 5 bases at V and 2 bases at J; junction bases unmatched: 8. The V gene's germline CDR1 is SGHRS and CDR2 YFSETQ. The source material was cultured CD4+ T cells from blood. The chain is built from TRBV5-1 and TRBJ2-5; the match to TRBD2 covers 8 bases. The TCR was taken from a human donor with COVID-19. In nucleotides, the CDR3 is TGCGCCAGCAGAAGACGGGGGGGCCTTCAAGAGACCCAGTACTTC. Amino acids: CASRRRGGLQETQYF. Full variable domain (outside the CDR3, taken from reference TRBV5-1 and TRBJ2-5): KAGVTQTPRYLIKTRGQQVTLSCSPISGHRSVSWYQQTPGQGLQFLFEYFSETQRNKGNFPGRFSGRQFSNSRSEMNVSTLELGDSALYLCASRRRGGLQETQYFGPGTRLLVL.